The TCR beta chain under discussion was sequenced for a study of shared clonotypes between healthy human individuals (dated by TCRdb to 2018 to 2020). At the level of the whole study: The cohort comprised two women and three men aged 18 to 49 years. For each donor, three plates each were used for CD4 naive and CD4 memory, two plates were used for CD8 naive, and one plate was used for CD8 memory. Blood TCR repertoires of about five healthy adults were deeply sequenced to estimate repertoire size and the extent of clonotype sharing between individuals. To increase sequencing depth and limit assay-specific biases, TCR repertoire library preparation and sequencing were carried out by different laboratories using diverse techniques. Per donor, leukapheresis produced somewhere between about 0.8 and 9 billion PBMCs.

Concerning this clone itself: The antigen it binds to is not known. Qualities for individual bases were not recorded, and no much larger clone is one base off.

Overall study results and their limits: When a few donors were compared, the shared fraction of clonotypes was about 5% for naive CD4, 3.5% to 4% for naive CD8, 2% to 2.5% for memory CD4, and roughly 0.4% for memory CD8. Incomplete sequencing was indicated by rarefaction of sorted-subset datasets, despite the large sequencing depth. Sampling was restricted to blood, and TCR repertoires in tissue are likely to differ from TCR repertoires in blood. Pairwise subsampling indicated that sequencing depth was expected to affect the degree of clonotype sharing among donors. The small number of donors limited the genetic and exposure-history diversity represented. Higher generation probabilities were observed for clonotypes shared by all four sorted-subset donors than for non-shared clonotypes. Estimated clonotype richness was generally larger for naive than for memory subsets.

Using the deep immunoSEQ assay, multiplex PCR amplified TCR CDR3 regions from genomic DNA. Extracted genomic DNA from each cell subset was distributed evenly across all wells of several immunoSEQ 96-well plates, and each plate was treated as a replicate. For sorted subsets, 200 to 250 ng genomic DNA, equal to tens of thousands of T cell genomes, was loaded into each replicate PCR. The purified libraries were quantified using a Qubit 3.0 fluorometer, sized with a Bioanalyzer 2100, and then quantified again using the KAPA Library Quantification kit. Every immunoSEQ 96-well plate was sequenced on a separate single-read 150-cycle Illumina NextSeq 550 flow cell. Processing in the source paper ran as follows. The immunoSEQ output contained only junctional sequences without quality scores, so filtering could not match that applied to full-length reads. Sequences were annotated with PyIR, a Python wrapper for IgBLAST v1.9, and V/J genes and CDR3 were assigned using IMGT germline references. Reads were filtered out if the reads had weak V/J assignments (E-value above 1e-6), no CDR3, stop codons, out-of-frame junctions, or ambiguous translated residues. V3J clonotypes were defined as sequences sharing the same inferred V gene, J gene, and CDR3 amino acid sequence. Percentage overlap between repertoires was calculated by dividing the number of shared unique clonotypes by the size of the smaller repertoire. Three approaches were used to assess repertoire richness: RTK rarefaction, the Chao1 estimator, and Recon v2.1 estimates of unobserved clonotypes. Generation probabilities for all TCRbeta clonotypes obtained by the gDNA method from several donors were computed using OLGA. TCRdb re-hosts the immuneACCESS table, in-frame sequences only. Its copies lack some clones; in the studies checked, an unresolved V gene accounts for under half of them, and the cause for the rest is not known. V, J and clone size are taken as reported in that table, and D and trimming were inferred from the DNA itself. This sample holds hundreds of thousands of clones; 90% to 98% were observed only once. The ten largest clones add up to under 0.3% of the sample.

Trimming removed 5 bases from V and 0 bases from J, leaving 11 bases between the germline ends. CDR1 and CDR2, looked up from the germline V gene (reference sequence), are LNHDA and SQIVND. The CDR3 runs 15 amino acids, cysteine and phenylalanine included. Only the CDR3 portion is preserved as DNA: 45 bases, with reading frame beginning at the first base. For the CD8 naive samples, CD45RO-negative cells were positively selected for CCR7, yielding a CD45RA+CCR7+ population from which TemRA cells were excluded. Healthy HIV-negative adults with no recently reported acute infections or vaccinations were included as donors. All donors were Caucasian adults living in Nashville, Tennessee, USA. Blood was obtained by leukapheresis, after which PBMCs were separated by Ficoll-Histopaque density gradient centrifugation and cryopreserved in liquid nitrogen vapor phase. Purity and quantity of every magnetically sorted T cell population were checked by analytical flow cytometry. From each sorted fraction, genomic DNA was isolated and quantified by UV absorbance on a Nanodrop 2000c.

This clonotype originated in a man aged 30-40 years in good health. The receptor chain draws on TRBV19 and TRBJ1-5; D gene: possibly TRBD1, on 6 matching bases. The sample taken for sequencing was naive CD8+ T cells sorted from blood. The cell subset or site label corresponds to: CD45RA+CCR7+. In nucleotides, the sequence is TGTGCCAGTAGTCGGGGGGCGGATAGCAATCAGCCCCAGCATTTT. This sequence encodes CASSRGADSNQPQHF.